The 23 T cell receptor beta chains given below trace back to one sample, sequenced in a study of identical twins. MiXCR was run by TCRdb on the 5' RACE reads, yielding one entry per CDR3 protein. The table includes 200,000 or so distinct CDR3 sequences, about 15% detected once. This sample was shared with a second study, whose subject was T cells expressing NK-cell markers.

Specimen: CD8+ T cells sorted from blood. All receptors derive from a woman between 18 and 30 years old in good health.

V gene TRBV5-5 combines with J gene TRBJ2-2, with D hard to call. This CDR3 spans 16 amino acids. Germline V lookup: CDR1 SGHKS, CDR2 YYEKEE (reference sequence). Trimming cost V 2 bases and J 0 bases, with 11 bases left between them. Here the CDR3 DNA reads TGTGCCAGCAGCTTTCTACATACGTCGAACACCGGGGAGCTGTTTTTT. Encoded protein: CASSFLHTSNTGELFF.

The chain is built from TRBV6-1 and TRBJ2-1; D perhaps matches TRBD2 (5 bases). The germline V and J ends were trimmed by 6 bases and 0 bases, with 18 bases remaining between them. The CDR3 loop spans 17 amino acids. Germline-derived CDR1 and CDR2 are MNHNS and SASEGT. CDR3 protein: CASRPSVRASSYNEQFF. For the CDR3, the DNA is TGTGCCAGCAGACCCTCGGTGAGGGCTTCCTCCTACAATGAGCAGTTCTTC.

The genes are TRBV20-1 and TRBJ2-7, with D tentatively TRBD1 (7 bases). V dropped 5 bases and J dropped 2 bases, with 16 bases sitting between them. This CDR3 is built from 14 residues. CDR1 and CDR2 (germline): DFQATT, SNEGSKA (reference sequence). This chain's CDR3 is CSAPGQDYTYEQYF. The CDR3 DNA follows: TGCAGTGCTCCTGGACAGGACTATACCTACGAGCAGTACTTC.

V gene TRBV27 combines with J gene TRBJ1-2; D is possibly TRBD1 (5 bases). This CDR3 has 13 residues. Trimming removed 6 bases from V and 4 bases from J, with 12 bases in between. Germline lookup yields CDR1 MNHEY and CDR2 SMNVEV (reference sequence). The chain's CDR3 is CASSPNRFYGYTF. In DNA form, the CDR3 reads TGTGCCAGCAGCCCCAACAGGTTCTATGGCTACACCTTC.

This chain connects TRBV6-1 to TRBJ1-2; the D gene is possibly TRBD1 (5 bases). Germline CDR1 and CDR2: MNHNS and SASEGT. The CDR3 length is 14 residues. Trimming pared 5 bases from V and 4 bases from J, leaving 14 bases between. The CDR3 bases are TGTGCCAGCAGTACCCTGGGGGGTTTCTATGGCTACACCTTC. Translation: CASSTLGGFYGYTF.

The chain couples TRBV9 to TRBJ2-1, with D possibly being TRBD2 (6 bases). V dropped 2 bases and J dropped 10 bases, with 10 bases sitting between them. Germline CDR1 and CDR2: SGDLS and YYNGEE. CDR3 length equals 12 residues. The CDR3 sequence: CASSVGTGEQFF. CDR3 bases: TGTGCCAGCAGCGTTGGGACTGGGGAGCAGTTCTTC.

The chain carries TRBV4-3 and TRBJ2-1; unclear D gene. CDR3 length: 15 amino acids. Trimming took 5 bases from V and 4 from J, leaving 15 bases between them. The germline CDR1 and CDR2 sequences are LGHNA and YSLEER. The chain's CDR3 is CASSYLELPYNEQFF. CDR3 DNA sequence: TGCGCCAGCAGCTATTTGGAACTACCATACAATGAGCAGTTCTTC.

The chain carries TRBV12-3 or TRBV12-4 and TRBJ2-3, with no clear D. This CDR3 region has 16 residues. Trimming took off 3 bases at V and 2 bases at J, with 15 bases between the two ends. CDR3 DNA: TGTGCCAGCAGTTTCTGGCGGAAAAAACACACAGATACGCAGTATTTT. Translated, it gives CASSFWRKKHTDTQYF.

This clonotype has a handful of counts. The J gene is TRBJ2-5, the V gene TRBV7-2, with no clear D. V was pared by 5 bases and J by 2 bases, with 18 bases between. The germline V gene has CDR1 SGHTA and CDR2 FQGNSA. This CDR3 comprises 16 residues. The CDR3 nucleotides read TGTGCCAGCAGCCCCGAACGGGTATATCGTCAAGAGACCCAGTACTTC. Translated, it gives CASSPERVYRQETQYF.

The V call is TRBV25-1, the J call TRBJ1-5; the D gene is possibly TRBD1 (5 bases). The CDR3 is 12 residues long. V was trimmed by 0 bases and J by 9 bases, leaving 6 bases between them. The germline V gene encodes CDR1 MGHDK and CDR2 SYGVNS. The CDR3 DNA follows: TGTGCCAGCAGTGAATACGGGGGGCCCCAGCATTTT. This codes for CASSEYGGPQHF. Variable domain in full (rest from reference TRBV25-1 and TRBJ1-5): EADIYQTPRYLVIGTGKKITLECSQTMGHDKMYWYQQDPGMELHLIHYSYGVNSTEKGDLSSESTVSRIRTEHFPLTLESARPSHTSQYLCASSEYGGPQHFGDGTRLSIL.

V and J are TRBV12-3 or TRBV12-4 and TRBJ2-5; no clear D. This CDR3 has 14 amino acids. V lost 3 bases and J lost 2, with 10 bases in between. The CDR3 protein is CASSFNLGQETQYF. For the CDR3, the DNA is TGTGCCAGCAGTTTTAATTTGGGTCAAGAGACCCAGTACTTC.

The V and J genes are TRBV6-1 and TRBJ1-5; TRBD1 is a possible D gene (5 bases). V was cut by 5 bases and J by 0 bases, with 17 bases left in between. Germline V lookup: CDR1 MNHNS, CDR2 SASEGT. The CDR3 covers 17 residues. The CDR3 spells CASSPMGPRASNQPQHF. The DNA for the CDR3 is TGTGCCAGCAGTCCGATGGGACCCCGGGCTAGCAATCAGCCCCAGCATTTT.

This sequence joins TRBV7-9 and TRBJ2-3; TRBD2 is a possible D gene (7 bases). The CDR3 has 14 residues. V was shortened by 7 bases and J by 6 bases, with 17 bases between the two germline ends. Per germline, CDR1 SEHNR and CDR2 FQNEAQ (reference sequence). The CDR3 DNA follows: TGTGCCAGCACCCCCGGGGGGCGAGGGGATACGCAGTATTTT. Protein product: CASTPGGRGDTQYF.

J is TRBJ1-4 and V is TRBV15; 7 positions match TRBD1. The CDR3 has 15 amino acids. Germline CDR1 and CDR2: LNHNV and YYDKDF (reference sequence). The V segment lost 5 bases and the J segment 4 bases; nucleotides outside the gene matches: 7. The CDR3 loop reads CATSYPGQNNEKLFF. The CDR3 region has the DNA TGTGCCACCAGCTACCCGGGACAGAATAATGAAAAACTGTTTTTT. The entire variable domain, with the rest obtained from reference TRBV15 and TRBJ1-4, is as follows: DAMVIQNPRYQVTQFGKPVTLSCSQTLNHNVMYWYQQKSSQAPKLLFHYYDKDFNNEADTPDNFQSRRPNTSFCFLDIRSPGLGDTAMYLCATSYPGQNNEKLFFGSGTQLSVL.

This chain joins TRBV5-5 and TRBJ2-3; D not certain. There are 11 residues in the CDR3. Trimming took off 6 bases at V and 4 bases at J, with 6 bases between the two ends. Germline CDR1 is SGHKS and CDR2 is YYEKEE (reference sequence). CDR3: CASTQSDTQYF. CDR3 in DNA: TGTGCCAGCACCCAGTCAGATACGCAGTATTTT.

V usage is TRBV12-3 or TRBV12-4 and J usage is TRBJ2-5; 9 bases line up with TRBD1. The CDR3 is 15 amino acids. J lost 3 bases, V lost 3 bases, and 5 bases had no gene match. The CDR3 region is CASSLTDRGEETQYF. DNA of the CDR3: TGTGCCAGCAGTTTGACGGACAGGGGCGAAGAGACCCAGTACTTC.

The sample holds a few counts of this clonotype. The chain uses TRBV12-3 or TRBV12-4 and TRBJ2-1; weak D call: TRBD2 (5 bases). The CDR3 runs 19 residues. Between the trimmed V and J ends, which lost 4 bases and 0 bases, there was a span of 22 bases. The CDR3 DNA is TGTGCCAGCAGTTCGGTCGACTTCTATGGACTGTACTCCTACAATGAGCAGTTCTTC. This gives the protein CASSSVDFYGLYSYNEQFF.

This clonotype was counted at least ten times. V and J are TRBV5-4 and TRBJ1-2; maybe TRBD1 (6 bases). This CDR3 comprises 18 residues. V lost 2 bases, J lost 2 bases, and 22 bases lay in between. CDR1 is SGHNT, CDR2 YYREEE, per germline (reference sequence). CDR3 bases: TGTGCCAGCAGCTTATCATCGGGGGGGGCACTACCGAACTATGGCTACACCTTC. Protein: CASSLSSGGALPNYGYTF.

This clonotype was counted between two and nine times. V and J are TRBV7-6 and TRBJ1-4; the match to TRBD1 covers 10 bases. J lost 7 bases, V lost 3 bases, and 5 bases had no gene match. Germline lookup yields CDR1 SGHVS and CDR2 FNYEAQ. This CDR3 has 15 residues. The CDR3 nucleotides read TGTGCCAGCAGCTTCGGGACAGGGGTCCTTGAAAAACTGTTTTTT. Translated: CASSFGTGVLEKLFF.

In its sample, this clonotype was seen a few times. The rearrangement links TRBV29-1 to TRBJ2-7; 9 bases line up with TRBD2. CDR3 length: 15 amino acids. Losses at the gene ends were 3 bases for V and 0 bases for J; bases not matched to a gene: 6. Germline V gene lookup returns CDR1 SQVTM and CDR2 ANQGSEA. The DNA of the CDR3 is TGCAGCGTTGAGTCCCAGCGGGGGGACTCCTACGAGCAGTACTTC. Its translation: CSVESQRGDSYEQYF.

This sequence joins TRBV6-4 and TRBJ2-3; 10 nucleotides align to TRBD2. The ends lost 2 bases at V and 4 bases at J; junction bases unmatched: 3. The germline V gene encodes CDR1 MRHNA and CDR2 SNTAGT. There are 15 residues in the CDR3. The CDR3: CASSDRAGGPDTQYF. The CDR3 coding sequence is TGTGCCAGCAGTGACAGAGCGGGAGGGCCAGATACGCAGTATTTT.

The chain is built from TRBV11-1 and TRBJ2-6, with 7 bases lining up with TRBD2. CDR3 length: 19 amino acids. V shed 5 bases, J shed 0 bases, and the junction held 13 bases outside the gene matches. Germline V CDR1 and CDR2: SGHAT, FQDESV (reference sequence). CDR3 region: CASSPPPAGHLSGANVLTF. CDR3 sequence (DNA): TGTGCCAGCAGCCCCCCCCCAGCGGGGCACCTCTCTGGGGCCAACGTCCTGACTTTC. The full variable domain, with the rest looked up from reference TRBV11-1 and TRBJ2-6, is EAEVAQSPRYKITEKSQAVAFWCDPISGHATLYWYRQILGQGPELLVQFQDESVVDDSQLPKDRFSAERLKGVDSTLKIQPAELGDSAMYLCASSPPPAGHLSGANVLTFGAGSRLTVL.

This clonotype was counted only a few times. V gene TRBV12-3 or TRBV12-4 combines with J gene TRBJ2-1; 8 bases align to TRBD2. The CDR3 is made up of 16 amino acids. Losses at the gene ends were 1 base for V and 7 bases for J; bases not matched to a gene: 9. CDR3 sequence reads: CASSLDSGITVNEQFF. Written as DNA, the CDR3 is TGTGCCAGCAGTTTAGATAGCGGGATCACCGTAAATGAGCAGTTCTTC.